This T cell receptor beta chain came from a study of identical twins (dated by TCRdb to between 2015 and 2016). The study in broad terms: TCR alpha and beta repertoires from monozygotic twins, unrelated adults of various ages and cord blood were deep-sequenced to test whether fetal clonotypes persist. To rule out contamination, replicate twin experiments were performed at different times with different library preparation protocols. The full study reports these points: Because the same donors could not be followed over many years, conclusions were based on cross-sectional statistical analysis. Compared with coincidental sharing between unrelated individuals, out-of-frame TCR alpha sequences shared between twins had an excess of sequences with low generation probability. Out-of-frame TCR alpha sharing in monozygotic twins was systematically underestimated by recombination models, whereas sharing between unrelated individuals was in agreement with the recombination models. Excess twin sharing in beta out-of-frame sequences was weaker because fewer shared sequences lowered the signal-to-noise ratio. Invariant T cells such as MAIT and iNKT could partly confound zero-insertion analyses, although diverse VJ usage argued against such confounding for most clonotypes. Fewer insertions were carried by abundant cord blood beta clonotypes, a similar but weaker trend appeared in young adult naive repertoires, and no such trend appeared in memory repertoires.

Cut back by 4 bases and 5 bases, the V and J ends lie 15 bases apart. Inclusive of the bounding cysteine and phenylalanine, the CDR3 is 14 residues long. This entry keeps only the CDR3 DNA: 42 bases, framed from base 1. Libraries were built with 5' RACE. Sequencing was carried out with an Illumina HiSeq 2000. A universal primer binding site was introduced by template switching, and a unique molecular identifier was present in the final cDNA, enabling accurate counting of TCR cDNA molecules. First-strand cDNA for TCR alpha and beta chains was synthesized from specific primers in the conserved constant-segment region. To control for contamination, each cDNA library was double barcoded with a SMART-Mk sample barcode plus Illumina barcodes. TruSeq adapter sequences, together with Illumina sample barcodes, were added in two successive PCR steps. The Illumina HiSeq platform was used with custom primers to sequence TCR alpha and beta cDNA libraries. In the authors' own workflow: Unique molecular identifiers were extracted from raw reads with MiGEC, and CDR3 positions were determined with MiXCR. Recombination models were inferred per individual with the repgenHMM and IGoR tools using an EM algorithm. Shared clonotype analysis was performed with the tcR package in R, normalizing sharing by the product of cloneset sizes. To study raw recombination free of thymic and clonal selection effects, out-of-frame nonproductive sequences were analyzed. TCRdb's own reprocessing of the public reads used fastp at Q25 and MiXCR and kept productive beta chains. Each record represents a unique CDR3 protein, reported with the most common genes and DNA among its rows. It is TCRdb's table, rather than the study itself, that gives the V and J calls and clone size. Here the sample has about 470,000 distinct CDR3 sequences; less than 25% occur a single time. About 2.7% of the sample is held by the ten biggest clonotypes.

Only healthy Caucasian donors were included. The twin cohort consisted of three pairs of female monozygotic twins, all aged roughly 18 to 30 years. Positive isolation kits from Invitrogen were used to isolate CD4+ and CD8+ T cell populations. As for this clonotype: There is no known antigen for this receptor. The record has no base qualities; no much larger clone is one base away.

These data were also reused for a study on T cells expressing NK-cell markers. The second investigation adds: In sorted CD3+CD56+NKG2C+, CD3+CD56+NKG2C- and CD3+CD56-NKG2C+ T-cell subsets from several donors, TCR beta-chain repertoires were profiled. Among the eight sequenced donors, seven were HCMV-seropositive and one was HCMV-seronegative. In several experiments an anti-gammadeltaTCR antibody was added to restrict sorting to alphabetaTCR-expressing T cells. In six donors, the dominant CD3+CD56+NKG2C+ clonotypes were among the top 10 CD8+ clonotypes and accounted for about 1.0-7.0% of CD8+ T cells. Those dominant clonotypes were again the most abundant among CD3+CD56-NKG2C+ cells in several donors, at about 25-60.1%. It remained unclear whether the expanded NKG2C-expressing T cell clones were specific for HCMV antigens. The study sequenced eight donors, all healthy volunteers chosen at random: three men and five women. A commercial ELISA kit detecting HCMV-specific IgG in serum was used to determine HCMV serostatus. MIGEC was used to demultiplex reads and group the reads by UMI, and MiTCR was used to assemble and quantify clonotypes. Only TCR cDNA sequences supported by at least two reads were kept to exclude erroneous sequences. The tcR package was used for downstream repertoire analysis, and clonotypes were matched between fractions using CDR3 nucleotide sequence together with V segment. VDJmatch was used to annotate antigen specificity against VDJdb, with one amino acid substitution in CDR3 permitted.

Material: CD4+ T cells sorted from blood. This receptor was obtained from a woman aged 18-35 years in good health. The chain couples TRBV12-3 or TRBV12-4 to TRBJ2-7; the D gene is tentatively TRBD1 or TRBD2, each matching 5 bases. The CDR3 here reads CASSYSGTINEQYF. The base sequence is TGTGCCAGCAGTTATTCAGGGACCATCAACGAGCAGTACTTC.